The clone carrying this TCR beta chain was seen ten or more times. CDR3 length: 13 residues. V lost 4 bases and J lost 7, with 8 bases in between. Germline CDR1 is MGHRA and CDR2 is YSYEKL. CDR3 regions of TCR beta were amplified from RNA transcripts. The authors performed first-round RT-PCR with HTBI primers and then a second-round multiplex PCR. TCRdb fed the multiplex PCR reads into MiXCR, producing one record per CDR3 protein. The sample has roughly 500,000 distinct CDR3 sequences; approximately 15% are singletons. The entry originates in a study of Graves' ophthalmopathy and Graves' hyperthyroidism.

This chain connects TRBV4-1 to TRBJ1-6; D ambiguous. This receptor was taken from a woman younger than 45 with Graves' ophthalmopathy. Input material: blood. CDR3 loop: CASSPLVNSPLHF. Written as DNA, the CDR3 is TGCGCCAGCAGCCCCCTAGTCAATTCACCCCTCCACTTT.